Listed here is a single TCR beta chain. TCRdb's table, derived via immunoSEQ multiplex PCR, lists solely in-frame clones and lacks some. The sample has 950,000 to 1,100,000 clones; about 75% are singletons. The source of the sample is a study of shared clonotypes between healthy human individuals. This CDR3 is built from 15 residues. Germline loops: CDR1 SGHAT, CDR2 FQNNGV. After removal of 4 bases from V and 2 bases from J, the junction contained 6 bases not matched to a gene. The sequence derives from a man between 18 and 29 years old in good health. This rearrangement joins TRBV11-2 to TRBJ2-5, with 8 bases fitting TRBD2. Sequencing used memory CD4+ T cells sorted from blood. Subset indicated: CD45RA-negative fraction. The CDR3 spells CASSSRGGLQETQYF. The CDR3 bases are TGTGCCAGCAGCTCCCGGGGGGGCCTGCAAGAGACCCAGTACTTC.